This TCR beta chain was found in a study of regulatory T cells in long-lasting Graves disease. The study's findings and limits: Accuracy was possibly reduced by small sample size.

Investigators prepared the TCR beta libraries by applying iRepertoire HTBI primers and Arm-PCR of CDR3 regions. TCRdb analysed the multiplex PCR reads with MiXCR anew, one entry per CDR3 protein. The sample holds about 220,000 distinct CDR3 sequences; roughly 20% are singletons and the top ten take 10% to 15%. In regard to this clonotype: What it binds is unknown.

Regarding time point: newly diagnosed GD, antithyroid drugs for less than 3 months. RNA extracted from PBMCs served as the sequencing template. An endocrinology department in Xi'an, China, supplied the patients. Trimming took off 3 bases at V and 5 bases at J, with 10 bases between the two ends. CDR3 size: 13 residues. The sample was also linked to a second study, of T cells in Graves' hyperthyroidism and ophthalmopathy. That source adds: A lack of ophthalmopathy progression within 18 months defined stable Graves' hyperthyroidism.

Sequenced material: peripheral blood mononuclear cells (PBMCs), taken at new diagnosis, from a patient treated with antithyroid drugs. The sequence derives from a woman in her 30s with Graves disease. The chain links TRBV12-3 or TRBV12-4 to TRBJ2-5; the D gene could be TRBD1 or TRBD2 (6 bases each). The CDR3, as DNA: TGTGCCAGCAGTTTGAAGGGGGGTGAGACCCAGTACTTC. Protein product: CASSLKGGETQYF.